The 5 T cell receptor beta chains below all came from one sample that was sequenced in a study of shared clonotypes between healthy human individuals. Some clones are missing from TCRdb's copy, which holds only in-frame ones; the method was immunoSEQ multiplex PCR. Found here are around 2.5 million clones, roughly 93% of them singletons; the top ten hold 0.36%. Source material: naive CD4+ T cells from PBMCs. The subset: CD45RA+ positively selected. The receptors come from a man younger than 30 in good health. Some clones in this sample may be carry-over from other donors' samples.

This clone was seen only once. The chain is built from TRBV7-9 and TRBJ1-2; D is unresolved. CDR3 length equals 14 residues. The germline V gene has CDR1 SEHNR and CDR2 FQNEAQ (reference sequence). V was shortened by 5 bases and J by 2 bases, with 12 bases between the two germline ends. The CDR3 coding sequence is TGTGCCAGCAGCCGTCATGGAATCAACTATGGCTACACCTTC. Protein: CASSRHGINYGYTF.

The chain employs TRBV30 and TRBJ1-1, with D maybe TRBD1 (5 bases). The CDR3 spans 12 residues. The germline gives CDR1 GTSNPN, CDR2 SVGIG (reference sequence). Deletions cut 7 bases from V and 7 bases from J, with 16 bases between. The CDR3 protein is CASTWGWGEAFF. CDR3 nucleotide sequence: TGTGCCTCCACCTGGGGCTGGGGTGAAGCTTTCTTT. The complete variable domain, with remaining parts taken from reference TRBV30 and TRBJ1-1, reads SQTIHQWPATLVQPVGSPLSLECTVEGTSNPNLYWYRQAAGRGLQLLFYSVGIGQISSEVPQNLSASRPQDRQFILSSKKLLLSDSGFYLCASTWGWGEAFFGQGTRLTVV.

The genes are TRBV7-8 and TRBJ2-3; D is unresolved. V was cut by 3 bases and J by 2 bases, with 6 bases left in between. Looked up from germline, CDR1 is SGHVS and CDR2 is FQNEAQ. The CDR3 runs 13 residues. CDR3 coding DNA: TGTGCCAGCAGCTTCTCCGACACAGATACGCAGTATTTT. Translating it yields CASSFSDTDTQYF.

The chain links TRBV2 to TRBJ2-2, with 7 bases aligning to TRBD2. The germline V gene has CDR1 SNHLY and CDR2 FYNNEI. V was pared by 11 bases and J by 2 bases, with 11 bases of the junction left unmatched. There are 15 residues in the CDR3. The CDR3 here is CASEAASGNTGELFF. As DNA, the CDR3 is TGTGCCTCCGAAGCCGCTAGCGGAAACACCGGGGAGCTGTTTTTT.

The CDR3 coding sequence is TGTGCCAGTAGTATAGCCGTTGGAACAGGGGATTACGAGCAGTACTTC. Encoded protein: CASSIAVGTGDYEQYF. The chain has TRBV19 and TRBJ2-7; 7 nucleotides match TRBD1. V lost 1 base, J lost 4 bases, and 10 bases stayed unmatched. The CDR3 has 16 residues. Germline V gene data show CDR1 as LNHDA and CDR2 as SQIVND (reference sequence).